The entry that follows covers one T cell receptor (beta chain) sequence. What it binds is unknown. The read ends 3 residues before the CDR3 terminus; that terminus is restored from the germline J gene. Each participant carried one incident cervical HPV16 infection only. These data originate in a study of T cells in women clearing cervical HPV infection. Study summary: Cases were women with histologically confirmed HPV16-related CIN3 or worse, including a couple of invasive cancers. Study outcomes and limitations: Repertoire richness, not evenness, was significantly elevated in CIN3+ cases versus controls. Cases carried less TRBV6-7 than controls: approximately 0.1% versus 0.16%.

Using immunoSEQ multiplex PCR, the repertoire was profiled, and TCRdb retains in-frame clones only, with some absent. The sample totals under 40,000 clones; its top ten clones hold less than 8%. Germline CDR1 reads LNHDA; CDR2 reads SQIVND (reference sequence). There are 18 residues in the CDR3. J is TRBJ2-3 and V is TRBV19; TRBD2 aligns across 15 bases. Sequenced: blood buffy coat. This sequence was found in a woman between 18 and 75 years old with a cervical HPV16 infection that either progressed to CIN3+ or cleared (not recorded which). The CDR3 here is CASSDGTSGRNDQETQYF. The sequenced part of the CDR3 DNA is TGTGCCAGTAGCGACGGGACTAGCGGGAGGAACGACCAAGAGACG.